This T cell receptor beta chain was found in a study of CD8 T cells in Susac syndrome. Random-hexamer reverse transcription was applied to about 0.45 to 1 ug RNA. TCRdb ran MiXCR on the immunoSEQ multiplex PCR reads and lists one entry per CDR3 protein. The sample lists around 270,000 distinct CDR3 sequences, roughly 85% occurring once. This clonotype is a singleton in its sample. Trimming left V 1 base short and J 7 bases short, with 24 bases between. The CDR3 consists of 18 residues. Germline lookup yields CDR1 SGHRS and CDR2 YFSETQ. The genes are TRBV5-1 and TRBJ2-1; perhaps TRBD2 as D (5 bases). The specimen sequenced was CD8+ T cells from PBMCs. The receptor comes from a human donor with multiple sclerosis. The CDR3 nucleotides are TGCGCCAGCAGCTTGACAACCACCACCTACGGGGTAGGGAATGAGCAGTTCTTC. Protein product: CASSLTTTTYGVGNEQFF. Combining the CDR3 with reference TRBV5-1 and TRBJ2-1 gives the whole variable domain KAGVTQTPRYLIKTRGQQVTLSCSPISGHRSVSWYQQTPGQGLQFLFEYFSETQRNKGNFPGRFSGRQFSNSRSEMNVSTLELGDSALYLCASSLTTTTYGVGNEQFFGPGTRLTVL.